This T cell receptor beta chain was obtained from a study of blood T cell repertoires in COVID-19 (dated by TCRdb to the early 2020s). In terms of the full investigation: Samples covering the acute and convalescent phases of COVID-19 were provided by collaborators in the United States, Italy and Spain. The prospective study material was composed of cDNA or gDNA derived from T cells, B-cell-depleted T cells, or PBMCs. Subjects who had been exposed to COVID-19, were actively infected with it, or had recovered from it provided the deeply sampled blood TCRbeta repertoires that made up the dataset. The repertoires were released in a freely available public database meant as a resource for research on the immune response to SARS-CoV-2. Samples came from the ongoing ImmuneRACE study (first 160 participants) plus 1,254 subjects from 6 global collaborators. A de-identified subject ID, COVID-19 status, age in years and sex were almost always included in the sample metadata. Where HLA class I and class II types were available, the types were taken from metadata supplied by the sample provider, not from assay-based typing.

The immunoSEQ Assay, a bias-controlled multiplex PCR, was used to amplify TCRbeta CDR3 regions from genomic DNA. The authors' pipeline ran thus. The number of nucleated cells in each sample was estimated by amplification of reference gene primers within the assay. To quantify the absolute abundance of each unique TCRbeta CDR3 rearrangement, sequence reads were collapsed and filtered. For each sample, productive Simpson clonality was calculated by taking the square root of Simpson's diversity index across productive rearrangements. The immuneACCESS repertoire file appears here via TCRdb, limited to in-frame rearrangements. These files lack a portion of the clones; in checked studies, under half of the deficit traces to unresolved V genes, and the cause of the others is not known. Clone size and the V and J calls come from that table; the DNA yielded D and trimming. This sample has 150,000 to 200,000 clones in its table, and about 80% of those were observed once. The top ten clonotypes cover about 3.7% of the sample.

The research as a whole found: Clinical and demographic metadata were provided uncurated, with the amount varying by source and participant.

A remark on this clone: Its target antigen remains unknown. No base quality information exists; no much larger clone differs at one position.

In the prospective study, participants were about 18 to 95 years old, resided in approximately 22 geographic areas of the United States, and were enrolled through a virtual design. In the prospective study, cohorts were assigned on the basis of participant-reported clinical history obtained from a screening survey and a study questionnaire. Recovered participants in ImmuneRACE Cohort 3 were defined by two consecutive negative NP/OP PCR tests, clearance by a healthcare professional, or resolution of symptoms. In the prospective study, whole blood, serum and a nasopharyngeal or oropharyngeal swab were collected from each participant by mobile phlebotomists. Prospective study participants could optionally give additional blood draws and questionnaires over an approximately two-month period. Blood samples from the prospective study were shipped frozen or at room temperature prior to DNA extraction.

The CDR3 spans 16 residues, from the cysteine through the phenylalanine. The DNA shown is the 48-base CDR3, in frame from base 1. V loses 6 bases at its end and J loses 5 bases; junction bases beyond the gene matches: 5. The germline V gene provides CDR1 MGHRA and CDR2 YSYEKL. The TCR originated in a woman aged 60 to 75 who had recovered from COVID-19. What was sequenced was PBMCs or T cells enriched from blood (not recorded which). The chain employs TRBV4-1 and TRBJ2-3, and 16 junctional nucleotides match TRBD2. The CDR3 amino acid sequence is: CASRPGLAGGLDTQYF. The sequence in DNA is TGCGCCAGCAGACCGGGACTAGCGGGGGGGTTAGATACGCAGTATTTT.